This TCR beta chain originates from a study of blood T cell repertoires in COVID-19. This CDR3 has 15 residues. The germline V gene has CDR1 SGHTA and CDR2 FQGNSA. V shed 1 base and J shed 4 bases, with 11 bases lying between them. TCRdb's copy holds only in-frame clones and misses some; the assay was immunoSEQ multiplex PCR. The sample yields 390,000 or so clones, over 80% seen once. What the recovered Cohort 3 donors had was two negative PCRs, clearance, or symptom resolution. Source material: PBMCs or T cells enriched from blood (not recorded which). The sequence derives from a woman in her 50s who had recovered from COVID-19. The V gene is TRBV7-2, the J gene TRBJ2-1; maybe TRBD2 (6 bases). The CDR3 coding sequence is TGTGCCAGCAGCTTAGACCCCGCGGGGTACAATGAGCAGTTCTTC. Translated: CASSLDPAGYNEQFF.